Listed here are 17 T cell receptor beta chains from one sample, sequenced in a study of blood T cell repertoires in COVID-19 (dated by TCRdb to the early 2020s). Library method: the immunoSEQ multiplex PCR assay. Imported from immuneACCESS, the table was reduced by TCRdb to in-frame sequences with V and J called. These copies leave out some clones; in studies compared against another copy, an unresolved V gene accounts for under half, and the cause of the remainder is not known. This sample has 260,000 or so clones in its table, and over 70% of those were observed once. Clones ranked in the top ten supply less than 10% of the sample. Material for sequencing was peripheral blood. The receptors stem from a human donor in a cohort sampled during active COVID-19.

The chain has TRBV3-1 (or the pseudogene TRBV3-2) and TRBJ2-1; 10 bases line up with TRBD2. Germline V CDR1 and CDR2: LGHDT, YNNKEL (reference sequence). Trimming took 4 bases from V and 9 from J; bases not matched to a gene: 9. The CDR3 is 15 residues long. The DNA of the CDR3 is TGTGCCAGCAGCCTTTCAGCTAGCGGGAGAGGTGAGCAGTTCTTC. Translated: CASSLSASGRGEQFF.

J is TRBJ2-1 and V is TRBV3-1 (or the pseudogene TRBV3-2); TRBD2 matches 10 bases. The V and J ends lost 0 bases and 4 bases, in that order; junction bases with no gene match: 3. Germline CDR1 reads LGHDT; CDR2 reads YNNKEL (reference sequence). CDR3 length: 16 residues. The CDR3 DNA reads TGTGCCAGCAGCCAAGATAGCGGGAGGCCTTACAATGAGCAGTTCTTC. Translation gives CASSQDSGRPYNEQFF.

The J gene is TRBJ2-2, the V gene TRBV24-1; no firm D call. V lost 2 bases and J 3 bases, leaving 12 bases between the germline ends. The CDR3 has 16 amino acids. The germline gives CDR1 KGHDR, CDR2 SFDVKD. The CDR3 spells CATSDSRQGDTGELFF. Written as DNA, the CDR3 is TGTGCCACCAGTGATTCCCGCCAAGGAGACACCGGGGAGCTGTTTTTT.

The chain has TRBV6-6 and TRBJ1-1; D is unresolved. CDR1 is MNHNY, CDR2 SVGAGI, per germline (reference sequence). The CDR3 is 13 amino acids. V gave up 2 bases and J gave up 4 bases, with 8 bases separating them. The CDR3 region is CASSYPRVTEAFF. The DNA of the CDR3 is TGTGCCAGCAGTTACCCACGGGTCACTGAAGCTTTCTTT.

The chain combines TRBV5-1 with TRBJ1-6, with D uncertain. The CDR3 sequence is 18 residues long. The V and J ends lost 0 bases and 0 bases respectively, with 13 bases between them. Germline-derived CDR1 and CDR2 are SGHRS and YFSETQ. The CDR3 nucleotides read TGCGCCAGCAGCTTGGAGGTTGTGGGGAGCTCCTATAATTCACCCCTCCACTTT. Translating gives CASSLEVVGSSYNSPLHF.

The chain combines TRBV6-6 with TRBJ2-1, with 10 nucleotides matching TRBD2. V lost 3 bases, J lost 6 bases, and 5 bases stayed unmatched. This CDR3 comprises 15 residues. CDR1 and CDR2 from the germline V gene are MNHNY and SVGAGI (reference sequence). CDR3 DNA sequence: TGTGCCAGCAGTTATACAGCGGGGGGGCCCAATGAGCAGTTCTTC. It is translated as CASSYTAGGPNEQFF.

The chain uses TRBV29-1 and TRBJ2-7, with a weak D call TRBD1 (7 bases). The V end was cut by 7 bases, the J end by 4 bases, with 14 bases between. The CDR3 has 12 amino acids. Germline V gene sequence: CDR1 SQVTM, CDR2 ANQGSEA. The CDR3, as DNA: TGCAGCGCCATGACAGGGAGGTACGAGCAGTACTTC. Translated, it gives CSAMTGRYEQYF.

In DNA form, the CDR3 reads TGTGCCAGCAGTGCTCAGGAAAAACTGTTTTTT. It translates to CASSAQEKLFF. This chain links TRBV2 with TRBJ1-4; the D is unclear. The germline gives CDR1 SNHLY, CDR2 FYNNEI. With 4 bases removed from V and 8 bases from J, the gap between germline ends came to 5 bases. This CDR3 contains 11 residues.

The V gene is TRBV28, the J gene TRBJ1-1; D is uncertain. Germline V gene sequence: CDR1 MDHEN, CDR2 SYDVKM. V lost 10 bases and J lost 0, with 12 bases in between. This CDR3 spans 13 amino acids. CDR3 residues: CAITPSVNTEAFF. CDR3 in DNA: TGTGCCATTACCCCCTCAGTGAACACTGAAGCTTTCTTT.

The chain joins TRBV5-1 to TRBJ1-1; tentatively, D is TRBD1 (5 bases). The CDR3 sequence is 15 residues long. Germline V gene data show CDR1 as SGHRS and CDR2 as YFSETQ. Trimming shortened V by 0 bases and J by 0 bases, and 9 bases separated the two germline ends. CDR3 amino acids: CASSLVAGVNTEAFF. CDR3 coding DNA: TGCGCCAGCAGCTTGGTCGCGGGGGTGAACACTGAAGCTTTCTTT.

The DNA for the CDR3 is TGTGCCAGCAGCCTGACAGGGTCTACCTACGAGCAGTACTTC. Amino acid sequence: CASSLTGSTYEQYF. The chain carries TRBV7-2 and TRBJ2-7; 7 bases line up with TRBD1. Trimming cost V 5 bases and J 2 bases; bases outside gene matches: 6. The V gene's germline CDR1 is SGHTA and CDR2 FQGNSA. This CDR3 spans 14 amino acids.

This clone was seen just once. The chain recombines TRBV7-2 with TRBJ1-1, with TRBD1 as a possible D gene (5 bases). The germline V and J ends were trimmed by 1 base and 6 bases, with 12 bases remaining between them. The CDR3 is made up of 14 amino acids. Germline-derived CDR1 and CDR2 are SGHTA and FQGNSA. Here the CDR3 reads CASSLGGVRAEAFF. CDR3 nucleotides: TGTGCCAGCAGCTTAGGGGGGGTTAGGGCTGAAGCTTTCTTT.

The rearrangement uses TRBV5-8 and TRBJ2-5, with D tentatively TRBD1 (6 bases). The V gene's germline CDR1 is SGHTS and CDR2 YDEGEE. This CDR3 has 15 residues. V was shortened by 4 bases and J by 4 bases, with 17 bases between the two germline ends. The CDR3 is CASSRDIHVGETQYF. The CDR3 nucleotides read TGTGCCAGCAGCCGGGACATTCATGTGGGAGAGACCCAGTACTTC.

V usage is TRBV10-3 and J usage is TRBJ1-2; TRBD1 might be the D (5 bases). The CDR3 sequence is 13 residues long. The germline gives CDR1 ENHRY, CDR2 SYGVKD. Trimming left V 8 bases short and J 5 bases short, with 15 bases between. The CDR3 nucleotides read TGTGCCATCCGCCCGGACACGGATTATGGCTACACCTTC. This gives the protein CAIRPDTDYGYTF.

The V and J genes are TRBV27 and TRBJ2-2; D possibly corresponds to TRBD2 (5 bases). CDR1 is MNHEY and CDR2 is SMNVEV in the germline V gene (reference sequence). The CDR3 is 15 residues long. With 4 bases removed from V and 1 base from J, the gap between germline ends came to 10 bases. In DNA form, the CDR3 reads TGTGCCAGCAGTTCGTTCCGGGGGAACACCGGGGAGCTGTTTTTT. This codes for CASSSFRGNTGELFF.

This clone has a handful of counts. The genes are TRBV27 and TRBJ1-4, with D perhaps matching TRBD1 (6 bases). Between the trimmed V and J ends, which lost 5 bases and 8 bases, there was a span of 18 bases. CDR1 and CDR2 from the germline V gene are MNHEY and SMNVEV (reference sequence). This CDR3 contains 15 residues. The CDR3 nucleotides read TGTGCCAGCAGTCTCATCGGCAGGCAGGGGGAAAAACTGTTTTTT. This gives the protein CASSLIGRQGEKLFF.

V is TRBV18 and J is TRBJ2-1, with D perhaps TRBD2 (6 bases). Germline-derived CDR1 and CDR2 are KGHSH and LQKENI. V shed 5 bases and J shed 1 base, with 18 bases lying between them. CDR3 length: 17 residues. As DNA, the CDR3 is TGTGCCAGCTCAGAGCTGTCGCGGGGTTTTTCCTACAATGAGCAGTTCTTC. Translated: CASSELSRGFSYNEQFF.